Each of the 9 T cell receptor beta chains below was sequenced from the same sample in a study of blood T cell repertoires in COVID-19. Only in-frame clones appear in the TCRdb table, and some are missing; sequencing was by immunoSEQ multiplex PCR. The data show about 160,000 clones, around 74% seen once. Sequencing input: peripheral blood. Every receptor here comes from a woman aged 55-69 years with COVID-19, enrolled during active disease.

The rearrangement links TRBV5-5 to TRBJ2-5; 15 nucleotides align to TRBD2. Germline trimming cut 4 bases from V and 2 bases from J; bases unmatched to any gene: 3. Per germline, CDR1 SGHKS and CDR2 YYEKEE (reference sequence). The CDR3 sequence is 16 residues long. CDR3 coding DNA: TGTGCCAGCAGCCCAGGACTAGCGGGGGGGCAAGAGACCCAGTACTTC. Encoded protein: CASSPGLAGGQETQYF.

V and J are TRBV18 and TRBJ2-1, with 12 nucleotides matching TRBD2. J lost 1 base, V lost 2 bases, and 9 bases had no gene match. This CDR3 is 19 amino acids long. The germline CDR1 and CDR2 sequences are KGHSH and LQKENI. The CDR3 region is CASSPTASGRAGSYNEQFF. In DNA, the CDR3 is TGTGCCAGCTCACCAACGGCTAGCGGGAGGGCCGGGTCCTACAATGAGCAGTTCTTC.

V and J are TRBV7-2 and TRBJ2-1, with TRBD2 matching over 14 bases. V gave up 7 bases and J gave up 6 bases; unmatched junction bases: 5. The CDR3 is 15 amino acids. The germline V gene has CDR1 SGHTA and CDR2 FQGNSA. CDR3: CASNPGLAGVNEQFF. CDR3 DNA sequence: TGTGCCAGCAACCCGGGACTAGCGGGAGTCAATGAGCAGTTCTTC.

This clone showed up just once. The chain combines TRBV20-1 with TRBJ1-2; unclear D gene. Trimming pared 3 bases from V and 4 bases from J, leaving 9 bases between. From germline, CDR1 is DFQATT and CDR2 SNEGSKA (reference sequence). CDR3 length: 12 residues. This chain's CDR3 is CSASQTPYGYTF. The CDR3 DNA sequence: TGCAGTGCTAGTCAGACACCCTATGGCTACACCTTC.

This clone was picked up a small number of times. The V call is TRBV5-4, the J call TRBJ1-1, with 9 bases lining up with TRBD1. J gave up 5 bases and V 4 bases, and 3 bases lay outside the gene matches. Looked up from germline, CDR1 is SGHNT and CDR2 is YYREEE (reference sequence). This CDR3 is built from 13 residues. CDR3 DNA: TGTGCCAGCAGCCCCGACAGGGGGACTGAAGCTTTCTTT. Amino acids: CASSPDRGTEAFF.

This clone was found a few times. The chain joins TRBV5-1 to TRBJ2-7, with 10 nucleotides matching TRBD2. Germline V gives CDR1 SGHRS, CDR2 YFSETQ. V lost 0 bases to trimming and J lost 6 bases; unmatched junction nucleotides: 6. The CDR3 spans 15 residues. The CDR3 loop is CASSLVSGRIGEQYF. The CDR3, as DNA: TGCGCCAGCAGCTTGGTTAGCGGGAGGATAGGCGAGCAGTACTTC.

The V gene is TRBV29-1, the J gene TRBJ2-3, with 8 positions matching TRBD1. The V gene's germline CDR1 is SQVTM and CDR2 ANQGSEA. There are 15 residues in the CDR3. Trimming cost V 7 bases and J 2 bases; bases outside gene matches: 11. The CDR3 sequence is CSAETGTGYTDTQYF. The CDR3, as DNA: TGCAGCGCAGAGACCGGGACAGGCTACACAGATACGCAGTATTTT.

The chain employs TRBV11-3 and TRBJ2-3, with 14 bases fitting TRBD2. Germline CDR1 reads SGHNT; CDR2 reads YENEEA. The CDR3 is made up of 16 amino acids. V shed 5 bases, J shed 1 base, and the junction held 2 bases outside the gene matches. The CDR3 coding sequence is TGTGCCAGCAGCACGGGACTAGCGGGAGGCACAGATACGCAGTATTTT. Its protein is CASSTGLAGGTDTQYF.

This rearrangement joins TRBV28 to TRBJ2-2; tentatively, D is TRBD1 (6 bases). Trimming took 4 bases from V and 5 from J, leaving 17 bases between them. Germline CDR1 MDHEN, CDR2 SYDVKM. This CDR3 has 16 amino acids. CDR3 sequence reads: CASSSRQAPWTGELFF. The CDR3 nucleotides read TGTGCCAGCAGTTCCCGACAGGCCCCGTGGACCGGGGAGCTGTTTTTT.